The source of this T cell receptor (beta chain) is a study of early T cells in non-severe SARS-CoV-2 infection. Study details: Sequencing targeted bulk RNA from unsorted whole blood, leaving chains unpaired.

This clonotype showed up just a few times. As part of library construction, unique molecular identifiers were attached to individual cDNA molecules. MiXCR was run by TCRdb on the 5' RACE reads, yielding one entry per CDR3 protein. The table lists tens of thousands of distinct CDR3 sequences, about 9.4% of them singletons. The sequencing used whole blood, collected at baseline. This receptor was identified in an adult who was a healthcare worker with PCR-confirmed SARS-CoV-2 infection or an uninfected control (not recorded which).

CDR3 protein: CASRGLGQETQYF. The CDR3 nucleotides are TGTGCCAGCAGAGGACTAGGTCAAGAGACCCAGTACTTC. The rearrangement uses TRBV27 and TRBJ2-5, with TRBD2 matching 7 bases. The V segment lost 6 bases and the J segment 2 bases; nucleotides outside the gene matches: 3. CDR1 and CDR2 (germline): MNHEY, SMNVEV (reference sequence). The CDR3 sequence is 13 residues long.